This is a list of T cell receptor beta chains from one sample in a study of blood T cells in healthy people across ages. MiXCR was run by TCRdb on the 5' RACE reads, yielding one entry per CDR3 protein. This table holds 600,000 to 1,000,000 distinct CDR3 sequences, around 25% found once. These data are also associated with another study on T cells of mothers and their children.

Sequenced material: blood. Receptors were obtained from a boy between 5 and 17 years old in good health. Both conserved end residues are part of each CDR3. Fields, in order: clone size, J gene, V gene, D gene, CDR3 DNA, CDR3 protein. D genes are given only for firm matches. Only some rows state a clone size, as once, few, many or a class for expanded clones.

size: -
J: TRBJ2-3
V: TRBV4-3
D: -
DNA: TGCGCCAGCAGCCAAGATGGGGGGCTAGCCCCGGGGGATACGCAGTATTTT
CDR3: CASSQDGGLAPGDTQYF

size: -
J: TRBJ2-2
V: TRBV12-3/TRBV12-4
D: -
DNA: TGTGCCGGCAGTTTCGGACGGGCCCCCCTTACCGGGGAGCTGTTTTTT
CDR3: CAGSFGRAPLTGELFF

size: -
J: TRBJ2-5
V: TRBV4-1
D: -
DNA: TGCGCCAGCAGCCAAAGCTTTGGGAGCGACCAAGAGACCCAGTACTTC
CDR3: CASSQSFGSDQETQYF

size: -
J: TRBJ2-3
V: TRBV4-2
D: TRBD2
DNA: TGTGCCAGCAGCCAAGAGGTTGCGGGGGGGAGGGATACGCAGTATTTT
CDR3: CASSQEVAGGRDTQYF

size: -
J: TRBJ1-2
V: TRBV29-1
D: -
DNA: TGCAGCGTTGAAGATCGGCTCTATGGCTACACCTTC
CDR3: CSVEDRLYGYTF

size: -
J: TRBJ1-4
V: TRBV18
D: TRBD1
DNA: TGTGCCAGCTCACCCGACAGGGCAGGAGAAAAACTGTTTTTT
CDR3: CASSPDRAGEKLFF

size: -
J: TRBJ2-1
V: TRBV15
D: -
DNA: TGTGCCACCAGCAAAATAAGCCAAACCGGGATCGTCTACAATGAGCAGTTCTTC
CDR3: CATSKISQTGIVYNEQFF

size: few
J: TRBJ2-5
V: TRBV9
D: -
DNA: TGTGCCAGCAGCACCGGGACTGGCCTTCAAGAGACCCAGTACTTC
CDR3: CASSTGTGLQETQYF

size: -
J: TRBJ2-7
V: TRBV7-8
D: -
DNA: TGTGCCAGCAGCTTGAGAGACGACGGGGAGGTCTACGAGCAGTACTTC
CDR3: CASSLRDDGEVYEQYF

size: -
J: TRBJ1-2
V: TRBV29-1
D: TRBD1
DNA: TGCAGCGTGACAGGGGGCTGGGGCTACACCTTC
CDR3: CSVTGGWGYTF

size: -
J: TRBJ2-1
V: TRBV4-3
D: TRBD2
DNA: TGCGCCAGCAGCCAGGTACTAGCGGCCCTCTACAATGAGCAGTTCTTC
CDR3: CASSQVLAALYNEQFF

size: few
J: TRBJ2-5
V: TRBV28
D: -
DNA: TGCGGGCAGACAACACATTTCGGAGAGACCCAGTACTTC
CDR3: CGQTTHFGETQYF

size: -
J: TRBJ2-3
V: TRBV7-2
D: -
DNA: TGTGCCAGCAGCCTAGGACGGGACCCGGGACGGTACCTCACAGATACGCAGTATTTT
CDR3: CASSLGRDPGRYLTDTQYF

size: few
J: TRBJ2-1
V: TRBV7-9
D: -
DNA: TGTGCCAGCAGCCCATCGTTCTACAATGAGCAGTTCTTC
CDR3: CASSPSFYNEQFF

size: -
J: TRBJ2-3
V: TRBV18
D: TRBD2
DNA: TGTGCCAGCTCACGAGCGGGACGATCAACAGATACGCAGTATTTT
CDR3: CASSRAGRSTDTQYF

size: few
J: TRBJ2-7
V: TRBV7-6
D: TRBD2
DNA: TGTGCCAGCAGCCCACGAGTCGCGGGAGGGAATTCCTACGAGCAGTACTTC
CDR3: CASSPRVAGGNSYEQYF

size: -
J: TRBJ2-6
V: TRBV28
D: -
DNA: TGTGCCAGCAGTCCCACCTACAGGAATCCTGGGGCCAACGTCCTGACTTTC
CDR3: CASSPTYRNPGANVLTF

size: few
J: TRBJ2-3
V: TRBV20-1
D: -
DNA: TGCAGTGCTAGAGGAGGGCTAGCGCCAACCCAAGGGGGTGGGGCGCAGTATTTT
CDR3: CSARGGLAPTQGGGAQYF

size: few
J: TRBJ2-1
V: TRBV9
D: TRBD2
DNA: TGTGCCAGCAGCGTAGGAGGACTAGCCAATGAGCAGTTCTTC
CDR3: CASSVGGLANEQFF

size: few
J: TRBJ1-1
V: TRBV5-1
D: TRBD1
DNA: TGCGCCAGCAGCTTGTCCACGACAGGGAGAGCTTTCTTT
CDR3: CASSLSTTGRAFF

size: many
J: TRBJ2-4
V: TRBV25-1
D: -
DNA: TGTGCCAGCAGCACCCCCGCATCAATTGACATTCAGTACTTC
CDR3: CASSTPASIDIQYF

size: -
J: TRBJ2-1
V: TRBV4-2
D: TRBD2
DNA: TGTGCCAGCAGCCAAGAGAGGACTAGCGATATGAATGAGCAGTTCTTC
CDR3: CASSQERTSDMNEQFF

size: few
J: TRBJ2-2
V: TRBV28
D: -
DNA: TGTGCCAGCAGTTCATTAGGAATTAGGTTTATCGGGGAGCTGTTTTTT
CDR3: CASSSLGIRFIGELFF

size: few
J: TRBJ1-1
V: TRBV24-1
D: -
DNA: TGTGCCACCAGTGATCCGTACGGGGAGAACACTGAAGCTTTCTTT
CDR3: CATSDPYGENTEAFF

size: -
J: TRBJ2-5
V: TRBV29-1
D: -
DNA: TGCAGCGTTGACCCGACCGGCGGGGAGGCAGAGACCCAGTACTTC
CDR3: CSVDPTGGEAETQYF

size: few
J: TRBJ1-2
V: TRBV7-6
D: -
DNA: TGTGCCAGCAGCTTAGCGCGCAGGGGTGGTTATGGCTACACCTTC
CDR3: CASSLARRGGYGYTF

size: -
J: TRBJ2-5
V: TRBV2
D: TRBD2
DNA: TGTGCCAGCAGTGAGGGACTAGCGGGAGCAGAGACCCAGTACTTC
CDR3: CASSEGLAGAETQYF

size: -
J: TRBJ2-7
V: TRBV20-1
D: -
DNA: TGCAGTGCCGCCCCTGAGCACTACGAGCAGTACTTC
CDR3: CSAAPEHYEQYF

size: -
J: TRBJ2-4
V: TRBV18
D: -
DNA: TGTGCCAGCTCACCCCCAAGAGGCGGCAAAAACATTCAGTACTTC
CDR3: CASSPPRGGKNIQYF

size: few
J: TRBJ2-3
V: TRBV7-8
D: -
DNA: TGTGCCAGCAGCTTAGCAGGCCCATTGCCAGATACGCAGTATTTT
CDR3: CASSLAGPLPDTQYF

size: -
J: TRBJ2-7
V: TRBV29-1
D: TRBD2
DNA: TGCAGCGCCAGAACCGGGGGGGCCCACGAGCAGTACTTC
CDR3: CSARTGGAHEQYF

size: many
J: TRBJ2-7
V: TRBV28
D: TRBD1
DNA: TGTGCCAGCAAATCGCAGGGGGCCGGATCCTACGAGCAGTACTTC
CDR3: CASKSQGAGSYEQYF

size: -
J: TRBJ1-1
V: TRBV12-3/TRBV12-4
D: -
DNA: TGTGCCAGCAGCCCTACAATAAACACTGAAGCTTTCTTT
CDR3: CASSPTINTEAFF

size: -
J: TRBJ2-1
V: TRBV5-6
D: -
DNA: TGTGCCAGCAGCTACTCAGGGTACTACAATGAGCAGTTCTTC
CDR3: CASSYSGYYNEQFF

size: -
J: TRBJ2-5
V: TRBV18
D: TRBD1
DNA: TGTGCCAGCTCACCAATTTCCGGACAGGTGGGAGAGACCCAGTACTTC
CDR3: CASSPISGQVGETQYF

size: -
J: TRBJ1-4
V: TRBV7-9
D: TRBD1
DNA: TGTGCCAGCAGCTCCCAGACAGGGGGCGATGAAAAACTGTTTTTT
CDR3: CASSSQTGGDEKLFF

size: -
J: TRBJ2-7
V: TRBV3-1
D: -
DNA: TGTGCCAGCAGCCAAGATATTACACCAATCTACGAGCAGTACTTC
CDR3: CASSQDITPIYEQYF

size: few
J: TRBJ2-5
V: TRBV5-5
D: -
DNA: TGTGCCAGCAGCGTTAATCGGGCCCGGGACGGATGGGCAGAGACCCAGTACTTC
CDR3: CASSVNRARDGWAETQYF

size: few
J: TRBJ2-1
V: TRBV6-5
D: -
DNA: TGTGCCACCAAGGGCCAGGGTGGGGTAGTGAATGAGCAGTTCTTC
CDR3: CATKGQGGVVNEQFF

size: many
J: TRBJ1-3
V: TRBV7-9
D: -
DNA: TGTGCCAGCAGCTTAGAAGTGGCCGGAAACACCATATATTTT
CDR3: CASSLEVAGNTIYF

size: few
J: TRBJ2-2
V: TRBV29-1
D: TRBD2
DNA: TGCAGCGTTAGATTCGGGAGGGCCTTAACCGGGGAGCTGTTTTTT
CDR3: CSVRFGRALTGELFF

size: -
J: TRBJ1-1
V: TRBV20-1
D: TRBD1
DNA: TGCAGTGCGCGGGACAGTGTGGCTTTCTTT
CDR3: CSARDSVAFF

size: few
J: TRBJ1-5
V: TRBV12-3/TRBV12-4
D: -
DNA: TGTGCCAGCAGTTTCGGTGGGAGAGATCAGCCCCAGCATTTT
CDR3: CASSFGGRDQPQHF

size: few
J: TRBJ2-3
V: TRBV6-1
D: -
DNA: TGTGCCAGCATATTAACCCCGCTAACTGGCACAGATACGCAGTATTTT
CDR3: CASILTPLTGTDTQYF

size: -
J: TRBJ2-3
V: TRBV14
D: -
DNA: TGTGCCAGCAGCCAAGATGATGCGCTTGCGACAGATACGCAGTATTTT
CDR3: CASSQDDALATDTQYF

size: few
J: TRBJ2-1
V: TRBV11-2
D: TRBD2
DNA: TGTGCCAGCAGCTCGAGACTAGCGGGCCGATACAATGAGCAGTTCTTC
CDR3: CASSSRLAGRYNEQFF

size: -
J: TRBJ1-2
V: TRBV20-1
D: TRBD1
DNA: TGCAGTGCTAGTCGAACGACAGGGGCAGCTAACTATGGCTACACCTTC
CDR3: CSASRTTGAANYGYTF

size: -
J: TRBJ1-2
V: TRBV12-3/TRBV12-4
D: -
DNA: TGTGCCACCTTAGGGGGGGCGACTAACTATGGCTACACCTTC
CDR3: CATLGGATNYGYTF

size: once
J: TRBJ2-5
V: TRBV7-2
D: -
DNA: TGTGCCAGCGCGTCAATACCAGGGGTTTGGGAGACCCAGTACTTC
CDR3: CASASIPGVWETQYF

size: few
J: TRBJ2-3
V: TRBV25-1
D: TRBD1
DNA: TGTGCCAGCAGTGATAACACAGGGGCCGACAGCACAGATACGCAGTATTTT
CDR3: CASSDNTGADSTDTQYF

size: few
J: TRBJ2-5
V: TRBV12-3/TRBV12-4
D: TRBD2
DNA: TGTGCCAGCAGTCCAATAACTAGCGGGAGGCGGGAGACCCAGTACTTC
CDR3: CASSPITSGRRETQYF

size: -
J: TRBJ1-3
V: TRBV30
D: -
DNA: TGTGCCTGGTCCGGAACTTCTGGAAACACCATATATTTT
CDR3: CAWSGTSGNTIYF

size: once
J: TRBJ1-4
V: TRBV7-9
D: -
DNA: TGTGCCAGCAGCTCCCAAGAAGTTAGAGAAAAACTGTTTTTT
CDR3: CASSSQEVREKLFF